This TCR beta chain was retrieved from a study of PD-1 blockade in mismatch repair-deficient tumors. Overall study context: Patients had approximately 13 mismatch repair-deficient cancer types, all previously treated and progressing.

Study conclusions and caveats: After pembrolizumab, tumor-resident clones rose rapidly, then generally contracted before radiologic responses.

CDR3 length equals 11 residues. Trimming cost V 6 bases and J 2 bases, with 4 bases left between them. The germline V gene encodes CDR1 SEHNR and CDR2 FQNEAQ (reference sequence). Details on this clone: Antigen: not known.

Profiled with immunoSEQ multiplex PCR; TCRdb holds only in-frame clones, not every one. The repertoire holds roughly 45,000 clones, with around 77% as singletons. Mismatch repair deficiency was confirmed in all patients, by PCR or immunohistochemistry. TCRs were sequenced from a few patients responding to pembrolizumab. The sample was PBMCs, taken before pembrolizumab treatment. This chain connects TRBV7-9 to TRBJ2-5, with D unresolved. The TCR originated in an adult with mismatch repair-deficient cancer. CDR3 sequence: CASSSQETQYF. CDR3 nucleotides: TGTGCCAGCAGTTCTCAAGAGACCCAGTACTTC.